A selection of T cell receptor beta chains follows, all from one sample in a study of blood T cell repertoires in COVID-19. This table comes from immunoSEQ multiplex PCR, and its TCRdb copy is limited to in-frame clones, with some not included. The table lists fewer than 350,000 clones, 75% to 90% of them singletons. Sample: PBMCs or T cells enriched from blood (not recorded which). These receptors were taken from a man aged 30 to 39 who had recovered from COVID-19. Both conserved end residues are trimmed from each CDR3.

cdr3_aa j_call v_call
ASSLLLARTDTQY TRBJ2-3 TRBV7-3
ASSLDSSNQPQH TRBJ1-5 TRBV9
ATGRGTEAF TRBJ1-1 TRBV12-3/TRBV12-4
ASSHQGQGRGTGELF TRBJ2-2 TRBV5-4
ASSLGQGDNEQF TRBJ2-1 TRBV11-3
ASSDRGSTDTQY TRBJ2-3 TRBV27
ASSMERGQSYNEQF TRBJ2-1 TRBV19
ASSQLGGERNTEAF TRBJ1-1 TRBV3-1/TRBV3-2
ASSSGTGSYEQY TRBJ2-7 TRBV13
ASSLRDRNNNEQF TRBJ2-1 TRBV7-6
ASSPDRASTDTQY TRBJ2-3 TRBV5-4
AWNTDRGYGYT TRBJ1-2 TRBV30
ASRGTEYSNQPQH TRBJ1-5 TRBV2
ASSSGQGATEAF TRBJ1-1 TRBV3-1/TRBV3-2
AIGDRDNQPQH TRBJ1-5 TRBV10-3
ASKLRGLENTIY TRBJ1-3 TRBV6-4
ASSPLDGDNEQF TRBJ2-1 TRBV18
ASSQDSYLSALH TRBJ1-6 TRBV4-1
ASSPGQGPSNSPLH TRBJ1-6 TRBV18
ASSQQGLVTGELF TRBJ2-2 TRBV7-9
ASSSMTGDQPQH TRBJ1-5 TRBV19
ASSVVGGEAF TRBJ1-1 TRBV9
ASSEDRYSPLH TRBJ1-6 TRBV6-1
ASRFLGAYGWNQPQH TRBJ1-5 TRBV19
ASSQELAGKTGELF TRBJ2-2 TRBV4-3
ASSREGNTEAF TRBJ1-1 TRBV3-1/TRBV3-2
ASSTGNSPLH TRBJ1-6 TRBV6-5
ASSAGQGIYGYT TRBJ1-2 TRBV19
ASSALGGSYNEQF TRBJ2-1 TRBV7-3
ASSPQGPYGYT TRBJ1-2 TRBV4-1
ASSFNGENTEAF TRBJ1-1 TRBV27
ASSVVPGKVNLNQPQH TRBJ1-5 TRBV9
ATSDLGLAHNEQF TRBJ2-1 TRBV24-1
AIRADNYEQY TRBJ2-7 TRBV10-3
ASSDSGYGYT TRBJ1-2 TRBV6-4
ASSWTGRTGELF TRBJ2-2 TRBV4-3
ASSVDRQGEQF TRBJ2-1 TRBV2
ATSDSVATQY TRBJ2-3 TRBV24-1
ASSPGLEQF TRBJ2-1 TRBV11-2
AGSSRVSQETQY TRBJ2-5 TRBV6-5
ASSLGSGRDSNQPQH TRBJ1-5 TRBV7-8
ASSAQSGTANEKLF TRBJ1-4 TRBV7-9
ASSRRDTYNSPLH TRBJ1-6 TRBV3-1/TRBV3-2
SASNLGGQVELAKNIQY TRBJ2-4 TRBV20-1
AISPNRGFETDTQY TRBJ2-3 TRBV10-3
ATSEGTAVLEKLF TRBJ1-4 TRBV24-1
ASSLGWRKETQY TRBJ2-5 TRBV7-9
ASSYETGVQPQH TRBJ1-5 TRBV6-5
ASGHGINQPQH TRBJ1-5 TRBV6-4
ASSPILWLSGYTEAF TRBJ1-1 TRBV12-1
ASSYIHRVSGANVLT TRBJ2-6 TRBV5-6
ASSLVSGELF TRBJ2-2 TRBV13
ASSSGAMNTEAF TRBJ1-1 TRBV6-5
ASSTGFSTDTQY TRBJ2-3 TRBV6-6
ASSPGQGWQNTEAF TRBJ1-1 TRBV5-1